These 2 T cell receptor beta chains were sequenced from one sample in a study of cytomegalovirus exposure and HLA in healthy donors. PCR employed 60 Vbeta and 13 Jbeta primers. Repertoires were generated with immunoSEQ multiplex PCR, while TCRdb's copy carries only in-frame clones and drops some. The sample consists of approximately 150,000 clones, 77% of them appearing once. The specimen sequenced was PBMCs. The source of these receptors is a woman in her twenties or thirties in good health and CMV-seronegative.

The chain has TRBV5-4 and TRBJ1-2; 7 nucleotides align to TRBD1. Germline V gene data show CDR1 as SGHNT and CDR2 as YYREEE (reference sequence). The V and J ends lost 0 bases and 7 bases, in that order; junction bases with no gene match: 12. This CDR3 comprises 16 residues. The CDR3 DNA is TGTGCCAGCAGCTTGGCTTCCTTAACAGGGGATGGTGGCTACACCTTC. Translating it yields CASSLASLTGDGGYTF.

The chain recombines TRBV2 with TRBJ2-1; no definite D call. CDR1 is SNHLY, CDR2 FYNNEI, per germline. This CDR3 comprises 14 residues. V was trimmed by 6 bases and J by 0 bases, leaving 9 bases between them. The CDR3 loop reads CASRAESSYNEQFF. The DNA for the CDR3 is TGTGCCAGCAGAGCCGAAAGCTCCTACAATGAGCAGTTCTTC.